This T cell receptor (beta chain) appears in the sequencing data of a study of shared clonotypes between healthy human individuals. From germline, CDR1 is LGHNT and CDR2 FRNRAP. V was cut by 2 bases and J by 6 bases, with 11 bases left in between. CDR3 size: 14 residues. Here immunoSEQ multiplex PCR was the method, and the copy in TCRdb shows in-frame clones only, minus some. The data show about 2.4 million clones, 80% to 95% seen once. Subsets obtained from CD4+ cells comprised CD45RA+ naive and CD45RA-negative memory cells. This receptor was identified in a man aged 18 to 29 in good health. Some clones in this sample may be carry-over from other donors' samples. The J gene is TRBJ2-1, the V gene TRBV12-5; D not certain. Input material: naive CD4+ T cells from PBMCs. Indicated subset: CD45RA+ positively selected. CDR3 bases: TGTGCTAGTGGTTTGCTTACTTCTCCCAATGAGCAGTTCTTC. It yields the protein CASGLLTSPNEQFF.